The T cell receptor (beta chain) under discussion was sequenced for a study of Tregs in tolerant kidney transplant recipients. The wider study: The nonmyeloablative bone marrow transplants came from related graft donors, with transient mixed chimerism. General study points: Biological reproducibility was not directly addressed in this study.

Profiling relied on immunoSEQ multiplex PCR, and the TCRdb table lists in-frame clones only, not all of them. The sample consists of about 73,000 clones, 75% to 95% of them appearing once. V was trimmed by 10 bases and J by 2 bases, leaving 18 bases between them. CDR3 length: 14 amino acids. Per the germline V gene, CDR1 is MNHEY and CDR2 is SVGAGI. On this clone: No antigen is known for it.

Thawed PBMCs were FACS-sorted into unstimulated CD4+CD25+CD127- regulatory T cells, CD4+CD25- non-regulatory cells, CD4 and CD8 cells. The clonotype comes from a human donor who received a combined kidney and bone marrow transplant. V gene TRBV6-5 combines with J gene TRBJ2-7; D is possibly TRBD2 (7 bases). The sample consisted of Tregs from blood, taken before the transplant. CDR3 region: CATRRREGAYEQYF. The CDR3 DNA reads as TGTGCCACCCGGAGGAGGGAGGGGGCCTACGAGCAGTACTTC.